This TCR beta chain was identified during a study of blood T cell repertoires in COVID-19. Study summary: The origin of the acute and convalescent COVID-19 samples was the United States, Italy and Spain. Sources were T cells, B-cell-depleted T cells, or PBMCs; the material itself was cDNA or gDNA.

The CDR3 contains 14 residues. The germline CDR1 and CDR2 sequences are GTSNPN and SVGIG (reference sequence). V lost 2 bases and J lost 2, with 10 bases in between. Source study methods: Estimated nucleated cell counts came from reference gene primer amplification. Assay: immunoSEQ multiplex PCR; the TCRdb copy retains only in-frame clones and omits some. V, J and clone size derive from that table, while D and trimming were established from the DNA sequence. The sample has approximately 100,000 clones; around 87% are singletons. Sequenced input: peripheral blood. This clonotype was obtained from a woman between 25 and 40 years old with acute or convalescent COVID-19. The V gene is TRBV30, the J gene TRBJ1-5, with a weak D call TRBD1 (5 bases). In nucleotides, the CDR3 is TGTGCCTGGAGTCCGGGGGTAGGCAATCAGCCCCAGCATTTT. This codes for CAWSPGVGNQPQHF.